This record concerns one T cell receptor beta chain sequence. What it binds is unknown. This sample stems from a study of Ad26.COV2.S vaccination and SARS-CoV-2 variants. Overall study: Recipients of Ad26.COV2.S got it intramuscularly, once or twice 56 days apart. Findings of the study overall: Vaccine and placebo recipients had similar non-spike TCR breadth. TCR breadth and depth estimates may have understated total T cell responses. The breadth of spike-specific CD8+ and CD4+ T cell responses after vaccination was reportedly substantial.

TCRdb keeps only in-frame clones here, not all; method: immunoSEQ multiplex PCR. Of about 480,000 clones in the sample, approximately 90% were seen once. Treatment given: 19 received Ad26.COV2.S at low or high dose, single or two shots; roughly 5 received placebo; per-sample allocation not given. Material that was analyzed had been drawn on day 63 after the first vaccine or placebo injection. The junction had 7 bases not matched to a gene; V was cut back by 1 base and J by 11 bases. Germline-derived CDR1 and CDR2 are MGHDK and SYGVNS. This CDR3 is built from 13 residues. The specimen comprised peripheral blood, sampled in a trial of Ad26.COV2.S vaccine versus placebo. The TCR originated in a person aged 18 to 59 who received the Ad26.COV2.S COVID-19 vaccine or a placebo. The chain has TRBV25-1 and TRBJ1-1, with TRBD1 matching 7 bases. The CDR3 region has the DNA TGTGCCAGCAGTGAATTGGGACAGAGGGGGGCTTTCTTT. It yields the protein CASSELGQRGAFF. Looking up the rest from reference TRBV25-1 and TRBJ1-1 gives the full variable domain: EADIYQTPRYLVIGTGKKITLECSQTMGHDKMYWYQQDPGMELHLIHYSYGVNSTEKGDLSSESTVSRIRTEHFPLTLESARPSHTSQYLCASSELGQRGAFFGQGTRLTVV.